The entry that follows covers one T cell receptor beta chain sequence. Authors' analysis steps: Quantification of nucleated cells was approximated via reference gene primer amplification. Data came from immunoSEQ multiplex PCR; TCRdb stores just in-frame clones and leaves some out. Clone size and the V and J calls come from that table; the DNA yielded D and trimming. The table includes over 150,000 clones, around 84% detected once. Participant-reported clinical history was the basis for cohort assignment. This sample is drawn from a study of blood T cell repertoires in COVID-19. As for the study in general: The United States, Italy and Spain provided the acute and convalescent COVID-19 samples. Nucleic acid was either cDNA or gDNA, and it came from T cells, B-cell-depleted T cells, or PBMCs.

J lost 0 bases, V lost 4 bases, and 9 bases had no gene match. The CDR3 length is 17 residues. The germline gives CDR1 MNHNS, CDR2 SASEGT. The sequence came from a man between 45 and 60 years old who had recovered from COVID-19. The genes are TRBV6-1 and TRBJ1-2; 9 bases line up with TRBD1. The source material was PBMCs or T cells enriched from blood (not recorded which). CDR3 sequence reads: CASSATGQGDSNYGYTF. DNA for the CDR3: TGTGCCAGCAGTGCCACGGGACAGGGCGACTCTAACTATGGCTACACCTTC.